This TCR beta chain was recovered during a study of vaccination effects on CD4 cells after COVID-19. Overall study: Before sequencing, viral peptide pools were used by the ViraFEST assay to expand antigen-specific CD4+ T cells.

The authors isolated CD4+ T cells after 9 to 10 days of culture. Each person got two doses of an mRNA SARS-CoV-2 vaccine, BNT162b2 or mRNA-1273. Vaccine recipients had no previous SARS-CoV-2 infection; their nucleocapsid antibodies were negative. IL-2 medium took the place of half the medium on both days 3 and 7. TCRdb keeps only in-frame clones here, not all; method: immunoSEQ multiplex PCR. The sample includes tens of thousands of clones, 65% to 80% of them seen just once. Broader study findings: Only 1 of 255 vaccine-induced clones from healthy vaccinees cross-reacted with common cold coronaviruses.

A note on this clone: What it recognizes is unknown.

This TCR came from a human donor who received a COVID-19 vaccine. The material was CD4+ T cells from PBMCs cultured without peptide, obtained after COVID-19 vaccination.

The CDR3 reads CASSPTGTGGIHGYTF. The CDR3 bases are TGTGCCAGCAGCCCAACCGGGACCGGGGGGATTCATGGCTACACCTTC. This chain uses TRBV7-9 with TRBJ1-2; a weak D match, TRBD1 (5 bases). Germline-derived CDR1 and CDR2 are SEHNR and FQNEAQ (reference sequence). The CDR3 is 16 amino acids. V was cut by 5 bases and J by 6 bases, with 22 bases left in between.